These T cell receptor beta chains were read from a single sample in a study of cytomegalovirus exposure and HLA in healthy donors. The repertoire was sequenced with immunoSEQ multiplex PCR; TCRdb's copy has only in-frame clones and lacks some. Of 150,000 to 200,000 clones listed, approximately 82% are singletons. Specimen: PBMCs. These receptors were collected from a woman in her late teens or twenties in good health and CMV-seronegative. CDR3s include the opening cysteine and the closing phenylalanine or tryptophan. A D gene is named only where the DNA matches it firmly. Clone size is given for some rows only: seen once, a few or many times, or a class if the clone is expanded.

>TRBV28|TRBJ2-7|NA|NA
TGTGCCAGCAGTTTTAATGTGGCGAGGAGCTCCTACGAGCAGTACTTC
CASSFNVARSSYEQYF
>TRBV2|TRBJ2-7|TRBD2|NA
TGTGCCAGCAGCCCCACCACCCTCGCCGGGACTAGCGGGGGAGAGCAGTACTTC
CASSPTTLAGTSGGEQYF
>TRBV28|TRBJ2-5|TRBD2|few
TGTGCCAGCAGCTCCAGCGGGAGGGCCAGACAAGAGACCCAGTACTTC
CASSSSGRARQETQYF
>TRBV10-2|TRBJ2-7|TRBD1|NA
TGCGCCATCCAGAGAGGACAGGGCTCCTACGAGCAGTACTTC
CAIQRGQGSYEQYF
>TRBV14|TRBJ2-1|TRBD2|once
TGTGCCAGCAGCCAAGGGCTAGCGGGAGTAAATGAGCAGTTCTTC
CASSQGLAGVNEQFF
>TRBV30|TRBJ1-2|NA|once
TGTGCCTGGACCGCAGGGTCCTATGGCTACACCTTC
CAWTAGSYGYTF
>TRBV5-6|TRBJ1-1|NA|NA
TGTGCCAGCAGAGACCTAGATCCCGGGGGCACTGAAGCTTTCTTT
CASRDLDPGGTEAFF
>TRBV4-3|TRBJ2-1|NA|NA
TGCGCCAGCAGCCGGGAGGCAGGGGGGCCTATCTACAATGAGCAGTTCTTC
CASSREAGGPIYNEQFF
>TRBV5-3|TRBJ2-7|TRBD2|NA
TGTGCCAGAAGCTTCACACCGGGACTAGCGGCCCTCGAGCAGTACTTC
CARSFTPGLAALEQYF
>TRBV6-5|TRBJ1-5|TRBD1|few
TGTGCCAGCAGCTTCATGGACAGGGGCAATCAGCCCCAGCATTTT
CASSFMDRGNQPQHF
>TRBV7-2|TRBJ2-7|TRBD2|NA
TGTGCCAGCAGCTTAGAGCTAGCGGGAGGGTACGAGCAGTACTTC
CASSLELAGGYEQYF
>TRBV27|TRBJ2-4|TRBD1|NA
TGTGCCAGCAGTGTCCCAGGGGGTTTGACCAAAAACATTCAGTACTTC
CASSVPGGLTKNIQYF
>TRBV19|TRBJ2-6|TRBD1|NA
TGTGCCAGTAACCTGGACAGGGGGCATTATCCTTCTGGGGCCAACGTCCTGACTTTC
CASNLDRGHYPSGANVLTF
>TRBV21-1|TRBJ2-3|NA|NA
TGTGCCAGCAGCAAAGACGAAAGCGGGAGAGATACGCAGTATTTT
CASSKDESGRDTQYF
>TRBV9|TRBJ1-1|NA|NA
TGTGCCAGCAGCGTAGGGGGGGAGAACACTGAAGCTTTCTTT
CASSVGGENTEAFF
>TRBV6-4|TRBJ2-1|TRBD1|NA
TGTGCCAGCAGGAAGGCAGGGGGCAGCTCCTACAATGAGCAGTTCTTC
CASRKAGGSSYNEQFF
>TRBV5-1|TRBJ2-2|NA|NA
TGCGCCAGCAGCCCTCCTCCAGGGAATGGCGGGGAGCTGTTTTTT
CASSPPPGNGGELFF
>TRBV13|TRBJ1-5|TRBD1|NA
TGTGCCAGCAGCCTCAGGGCAGGGGGCGGAGGCAATCAGCCCCAGCATTTT
CASSLRAGGGGNQPQHF
>TRBV2|TRBJ1-4|NA|once
TGTGCCAGCAGTGATCCGGGGCAGGGGTCTGAAAAACTGTTTTTT
CASSDPGQGSEKLFF
>TRBV27|TRBJ1-1|TRBD1|NA
TGTGCCAGCAGTTTATTAGGGGGCTCGGGATTGTCGGGTGCTTTCTTT
CASSLLGGSGLSGAFF
>TRBV14|TRBJ1-1|NA|NA
TGTGCCAGCAGCCAAGATCCGGGGACTGAAGCTTTCTTT
CASSQDPGTEAFF
>TRBV7-6|TRBJ2-1|TRBD2|once
TGTGCCAGCAGCTCCCCGCCGGGACTAGCGACCTACAATGAGCAGTTCTTC
CASSSPPGLATYNEQFF
>TRBV7-2|TRBJ1-2|NA|NA
TGTGCCAGCAGAACCCCGGGTGGCTACACCTTC
CASRTPGGYTF
>TRBV6-6|TRBJ2-3|NA|NA
TGTGCCAGCAGGCGAGAGGTGGGACTAGATACGCAGTATTTT
CASRREVGLDTQYF
>TRBV14|TRBJ2-1|NA|NA
TGTGCCAGCAGCCATAGGATGGGAGGACAGTTCTTC
CASSHRMGGQFF
>TRBV2|TRBJ1-1|TRBD1|NA
TGTGCCAGCAGCGCGCGACAGGGAGTGAACACTGAAGCTTTCTTT
CASSARQGVNTEAFF